This T cell receptor (beta chain) is drawn from a study of vaccination effects on CD4 cells after COVID-19 (dated by TCRdb to between 2022 and 2023). For the study in its entirety: Participants received two doses of either the BNT162b2 or the mRNA-1273 mRNA SARS-CoV-2 vaccine. SARS-CoV-2 spike-specific CD4+ TCR repertoires from before and after mRNA vaccination were compared in COVID-19 convalescent patients and in infection-naive vaccine recipients. Pre-vaccine samples from a couple of convalescent patients were drawn 16 days and one week before the first dose, 142 and 148 days after COVID-19 diagnosis. Cultures from other donors in the study were sequenced with the Oncomine TCR Beta short-read assay on an Illumina iSeq 100. Altogether, approximately 10 COVID-19 convalescent patients and a few SARS-CoV-2-naive healthy vaccine recipients made up the full study.

This clone was picked up a small number of times. What antigen it recognizes has not been identified. Base qualities were left out, and no much larger clone turns up one base away. A distance of 6 bases separates the germline ends of V and J, which lose 3 bases and 4 bases respectively. The germline V gene supplies CDR1 SGDLS and CDR2 YYNGEE. The CDR3 contains 12 residues, cysteine and phenylalanine counted. Of all the DNA, just the CDR3 is kept, 36 bases in frame from base 1. The ViraFEST assay stimulated PBMC with viral peptide pools and then used TCR sequencing to identify antigen-specific CD4+ T cell clonotypes by expansion. After roughly 11 days of culture, CD4+ T cells were isolated with the EasySep CD4+ T cell isolation kit. PCR-confirmed SARS-CoV-2 infection had occurred in convalescent patients between March and December 2020, before the Alpha, Beta and Delta variants emerged in the United States. Each well held some 1.9 million PBMC cultured in IMDM containing around 5% human AB serum, 8 to 10 IU/ml IL-2 and gentamicin, along with roughly 10 ug/ml peptides. For the negative control culture condition, an HIV-1 Nef peptide pool was used. Half of the culture medium was replaced with fresh IL-2-containing medium on days 3 and 7. Unless noted otherwise, every peptide stimulation condition was cultured in triplicate wells. PBMC were separated from whole blood using Ficoll-Paque Plus gradient centrifugation and were then either cryopreserved at -140C or used fresh. Genomic DNA was extracted from cultured CD4+ T cells with the QIAamp micro DNA kit.

The research as a whole found: Only a small number of convalescent patients were included, and no early post-infection timepoints were available, which limited the study. In convalescent patients, the post-vaccine spike-reactive repertoire was composed mainly of new vaccine-induced clones that were largely distinct from infection-induced clones. At late post-vaccination timepoints, both infection-induced and vaccine-induced clones showed marked clonal contraction, consistent with waning T cell responses.

The receptor library was made with the immunoSEQ multiplex PCR assay. TCR beta CDR3 sequencing was performed on DNA from the cultured, isolated CD4+ T cells. Under the source paper's analysis protocol: The analysis removed non-productive TCR sequences, trimmed reads to the CDR3 region, and retained only CDR3s that were 7 or more amino acids long. Antigen-specific clonotypes were identified with the MANAFEST web app by comparing expansion in peptide wells against reference cultures. For clones to be considered positive, expansion at FDR<0.05 versus reference and all other wells, an odds ratio above 5, and a frequency above 0.1% in two replicate wells were required. A clonotype was called cross-reactive if it was significantly expanded both in SARS-CoV-2 spike wells and in at least one common cold coronavirus spike condition. CDR3 similarity was assessed by Levenshtein distance using the stringdist R package, and unrooted trees were constructed with ape in R 3.6.1. TCRdb obtained this table from immuneACCESS and retained in-frame rearrangements with V and J assigned. These tables miss some clones; where compared with another copy, unresolved V genes account for less than half of the shortfall, and the remainder is unexplained. The D gene and trimming were derived from the DNA, and the V and J assignments and clone size from that table. In all, the sample holds more than 45,000 clones, and more than 75% of those were seen once. The top ten clonotypes cover 5% to 6.5% of the sample.

The rearranged chain carries TRBV9 and TRBJ2-3, with an unclear D gene assignment. The TCR comes from a human donor who had a prior SARS-CoV-2 infection. The starting material was CD4+ T cells from PBMCs cultured with HIV peptides, obtained before COVID-19 vaccination. Per the publication, the cell subset or site label means: HIV-1 Nef peptide pool negative control/reference culture. The DNA sequence follows: TGTGCCAGCAGCGCAGAATCAGATACGCAGTATTTT. This yields the protein CASSAESDTQYF.